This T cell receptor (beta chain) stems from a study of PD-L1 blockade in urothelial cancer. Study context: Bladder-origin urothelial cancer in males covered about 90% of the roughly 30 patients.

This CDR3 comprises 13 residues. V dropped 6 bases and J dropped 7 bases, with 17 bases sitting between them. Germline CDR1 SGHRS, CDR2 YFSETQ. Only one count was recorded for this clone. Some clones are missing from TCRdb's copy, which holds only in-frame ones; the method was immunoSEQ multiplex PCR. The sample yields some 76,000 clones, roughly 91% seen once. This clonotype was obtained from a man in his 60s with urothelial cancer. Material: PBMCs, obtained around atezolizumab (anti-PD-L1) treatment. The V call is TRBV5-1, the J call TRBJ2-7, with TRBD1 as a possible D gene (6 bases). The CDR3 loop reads CASKGSGEGEQYF. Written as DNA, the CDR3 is TGCGCCAGCAAAGGTTCAGGGGAAGGGGAGCAGTACTTC.